The T cell receptor beta chain under discussion was sequenced for a study of blood T cell repertoires in COVID-19. Original analysis: How many nucleated cells were present was estimated from reference gene primer amplification. The data were produced by immunoSEQ multiplex PCR, yet TCRdb's version contains in-frame clones alone and is incomplete. V and J calls and clone size come straight from that table; D and trimming were deduced from the DNA. The sample includes around 190,000 clones, 70% to 85% of them seen just once. CDR1 SGHNT and CDR2 YYREEE come from the germline V gene (reference sequence). V lost 4 bases and J lost 3; bases outside the gene matches: 10. The CDR3 covers 17 residues.

The receptor's source is a woman in her forties or fifties with acute or convalescent COVID-19. What was sequenced was peripheral blood. The chain recombines TRBV5-4 with TRBJ2-7; 13 positions agree with TRBD2. Here the CDR3 reads CASSRTSGRALIYEQYF. In DNA, the CDR3 is TGTGCCAGCAGCCGTACTAGCGGGAGGGCCTTGATCTACGAGCAGTACTTC.